Below, 17 T cell receptor beta chains from the same sample are listed, as sequenced in a study of CD8+CD57+ T cells in acquired aplastic anemia. The study profiled TCR beta VDJ and CDR3 using genomic DNA as template. Using its own MiXCR run on the reads, TCRdb lists one record per CDR3 protein. This table has under 250,000 distinct CDR3 sequences, around 45% appearing once. Before being chosen for sequencing, patients had shown CD8+CD57+ cell expansion by flow cytometry. What was sequenced was sorted CD4+, CD8+, or CD8+CD57+ T cells (not recorded which) from PBMCs. These receptors all come from a human donor with aplastic anemia.

As regards this clonotype: A read error may account for a junction end that differs from germline. The gene calls are TRBV5-1 and TRBJ1-2; no firm D call. This CDR3 comprises 14 residues. CDR1 SGHRS and CDR2 YFSETQ come from the germline V gene. CDR3 residues: CASSSNGILGGYTF. CDR3 in DNA: TGCGCAAGCAGCTCCAACGGGATCCTGGGGGGCTACACCTTC. Full variable domain (rest looked up from reference TRBV5-1 and TRBJ1-2): KAGVTQTPRYLIKTRGQQVTLSCSPISGHRSVSWYQQTPGQGLQFLFEYFSETQRNKGNFPGRFSGRQFSNSRSEMNVSTLELGDSALYLCASSSNGILGGYTFGSGTRLTVV.

The chain has TRBV5-8 and TRBJ2-7, with 7 positions matching TRBD1. With V trimmed by 5 bases and J by 4 bases, 9 bases remained unmatched. The CDR3 has 14 amino acids. Looked up from germline, CDR1 is SGHTS and CDR2 is YDEGEE. CDR3 DNA: TGTGCCAGCAGGTCCTCGGACAGGACGTACGAGCAGTACTTC. Amino acid sequence: CASRSSDRTYEQYF.

This sequence joins TRBV29-1 and TRBJ1-1, with D hard to call. CDR3 size: 13 residues. Trimming shortened V by 5 bases and J by 0 bases, and 10 bases separated the two germline ends. Per germline, CDR1 SQVTM and CDR2 ANQGSEA. For the CDR3, the DNA is TGCAGCGTTCGCACAGAGATGAACACTGAAGCTTTCTTT. This sequence encodes CSVRTEMNTEAFF.

The sample holds many counts of this clonotype. The rearrangement uses TRBV15 and TRBJ2-3; TRBD2 is a possible D gene (6 bases). Trimming cost V 8 bases and J 2 bases, with 11 bases left between them. The germline V gene encodes CDR1 LNHNV and CDR2 YYDKDF (reference sequence). This CDR3 region has 13 residues. The CDR3 region has the DNA TGTGCCACCGAAACTAGCCCCACAGATACGCAGTATTTT. Protein product: CATETSPTDTQYF.

The chain joins TRBV25-1 to TRBJ1-2; 7 bases fit TRBD1. J gave up 8 bases and V 4 bases, and 7 bases lay outside the gene matches. The CDR3 totals 13 residues. Germline values: CDR1 MGHDK, CDR2 SYGVNS. DNA of the CDR3: TGTGCCAGCAGTGGCGCGACAGGGCACGGCTACACCTTC. It specifies CASSGATGHGYTF.

The V call is TRBV20-1, the J call TRBJ1-5; maybe TRBD1 (5 bases). The germline gives CDR1 DFQATT, CDR2 SNEGSKA (reference sequence). The CDR3 is made up of 14 amino acids. V gave up 3 bases and J gave up 0 bases, with 9 bases separating them. CDR3 loop: CSASNGGSNQPQHF. The CDR3 DNA reads TGCAGTGCTAGTAACGGGGGTAGCAATCAGCCCCAGCATTTT.

This clonotype was observed at least ten times. V usage is TRBV4-3 and J usage is TRBJ2-7; TRBD1 is a possible D gene (5 bases). Germline V gene lookup returns CDR1 LGHNA and CDR2 YSLEER. The V and J ends lost 0 bases and 5 bases respectively, with 14 bases between them. The CDR3 runs to 15 residues. CDR3 in amino acids: CASSQEWGSRDEQYF. The CDR3 coding sequence is TGCGCCAGCAGCCAAGAATGGGGCTCGAGAGACGAGCAGTACTTC.

The gene calls are TRBV28 and TRBJ2-3, with D tentatively TRBD2 (5 bases). The CDR3 covers 13 residues. V lost 5 bases and J lost 8, with 14 bases in between. Germline V lookup: CDR1 MDHEN, CDR2 SYDVKM. The CDR3 is CASSRTGWSTQYF. In DNA, the CDR3 is TGTGCCAGCAGTCGGACGGGATGGAGTACGCAGTATTTT.

The V and J genes are TRBV20-1 and TRBJ2-5; D is perhaps TRBD1 or TRBD2 (5 bases each). The CDR3 sequence is 15 residues long. Germline assignment: CDR1 DFQATT and CDR2 SNEGSKA (reference sequence). Trimming took 3 bases from V and 2 from J, leaving 16 bases between them. CDR3: CSASWQSGGQETQYF. DNA of the CDR3: TGCAGTGCTAGTTGGCAGTCTGGGGGTCAAGAGACCCAGTACTTC.

This clonotype was detected many times. V usage is TRBV15 and J usage is TRBJ2-1; 7 bases match TRBD1. CDR1 and CDR2 (germline): LNHNV, YYDKDF (reference sequence). Trimming took 8 bases from V and 4 from J; bases not matched to a gene: 11. The CDR3 is 15 residues long. The CDR3 DNA reads TGTGCCACCCATTCTGTGGGACAGCGTTACAATGAGCAGTTCTTC. The encoded protein is CATHSVGQRYNEQFF.

This chain links TRBV7-2 with TRBJ2-3; D remains unclear. Trimming cost V 2 bases and J 10 bases, with 19 bases left between them. This CDR3 spans 15 amino acids. Germline V gene lookup returns CDR1 SGHTA and CDR2 FQGNSA. CDR3 protein: CASSLTSSSEDAQYF. The CDR3 region has the DNA TGTGCCAGCAGCTTAACCTCCTCTAGTGAAGACGCGCAGTATTTT.

The chain is built from TRBV19 and TRBJ1-4; 7 nucleotides align to TRBD1. The V and J ends lost 1 base and 5 bases, in that order; junction bases with no gene match: 1. Germline V gives CDR1 LNHDA, CDR2 SQIVND (reference sequence). The CDR3 consists of 14 residues. The CDR3 coding sequence is TGTGCCAGTAGTATAGGCAGGGGGAATGAAAAACTGTTTTTT. Its protein product is CASSIGRGNEKLFF. Full variable domain (missing parts from reference TRBV19 and TRBJ1-4): DGGITQSPKYLFRKEGQNVTLSCEQNLNHDAMYWYRQDPGQGLRLIYYSQIVNDFQKGDIAEGYSVSREKKESFPLTVTSAQKNPTAFYLCASSIGRGNEKLFFGSGTQLSVL.

The chain couples TRBV15 to TRBJ2-5, with 9 bases lining up with TRBD1. Germline values: CDR1 LNHNV, CDR2 YYDKDF (reference sequence). Trimming at V came to 2 bases and at J to 5 bases, leaving 6 bases not matched to a gene. The CDR3 loop spans 15 amino acids. The chain's CDR3 is CATSRSHRGRETQYF. DNA for the CDR3: TGTGCCACCAGCAGAAGTCACAGGGGGCGGGAGACCCAGTACTTC.

On this clonotype: The germline gene is not matched at one end of the junction; a read error may be the cause. The rearrangement joins TRBV4-3 to TRBJ1-2; D gene unclear. There are 13 residues in the CDR3. The germline V gene has CDR1 LGHNA and CDR2 YSLEER. The CDR3 loop is CARSQDSGDGYTF. CDR3 DNA: TGCGCCCGCAGCCAAGATTCCGGGGATGGCTACACCTTC.

This clonotype appeared once. This chain joins TRBV25-1 and TRBJ2-7, with D possibly being TRBD1 (6 bases). Trimming took 3 bases from V and 2 from J, leaving 17 bases between them. The CDR3 contains 16 residues. Germline V gives CDR1 MGHDK, CDR2 SYGVNS. CDR3 loop: CASSDKDRFLPYEQYF. CDR3 coding DNA: TGTGCCAGCAGTGACAAAGACAGGTTCCTTCCCTACGAGCAGTACTTC.

The chain joins TRBV7-9 to TRBJ1-5; D not certain. Trimming cost V 5 bases and J 4 bases, with 9 bases left between them. The CDR3 covers 13 residues. CDR1 is SEHNR, CDR2 FQNEAQ, per germline (reference sequence). CDR3 DNA sequence: TGTGCCAGCAGCCCGTTCGGGAATCAGCCCCAGCATTTT. Protein product: CASSPFGNQPQHF.

This clonotype was seen at least ten times. The V gene is TRBV4-2, the J gene TRBJ1-3; the match to TRBD1 covers 7 bases. The ends lost 0 bases at V and 2 bases at J; junction bases unmatched: 4. Germline loops: CDR1 LGHNA, CDR2 YNFKEQ. The CDR3 loop spans 16 amino acids. CDR3 DNA sequence: TGTGCCAGCAGCCAAGATCCGACAGGGACTGGAAACACCATATATTTT. Its translation: CASSQDPTGTGNTIYF.